One TCR beta chain is described in this entry. The data are from a study of blood T cell repertoires in COVID-19. At the level of the study: Samples came from the United States, Italy and Spain, spanning acute and convalescent COVID-19.

Per germline, CDR1 WSHSY and CDR2 SAAADI. The CDR3 runs 13 residues. Trimming left V 5 bases short and J 7 bases short, with 15 bases between. Only in-frame clones appear in the TCRdb table, and some are missing; sequencing was by immunoSEQ multiplex PCR. The sample contains 380,000 or so clones, 88% of which appear only once. The chain uses TRBV10-2 and TRBJ2-7; D possibly corresponds to TRBD1 (6 bases). This sequence originates from a middle-aged woman with acute COVID-19. The sequenced material came from PBMCs or T cells enriched from blood (not recorded which). CDR3 DNA sequence: TGCGCCAGCAGTCTGAGTGAAGGGGGAGAGCAGTACTTC. Translation gives CASSLSEGGEQYF.